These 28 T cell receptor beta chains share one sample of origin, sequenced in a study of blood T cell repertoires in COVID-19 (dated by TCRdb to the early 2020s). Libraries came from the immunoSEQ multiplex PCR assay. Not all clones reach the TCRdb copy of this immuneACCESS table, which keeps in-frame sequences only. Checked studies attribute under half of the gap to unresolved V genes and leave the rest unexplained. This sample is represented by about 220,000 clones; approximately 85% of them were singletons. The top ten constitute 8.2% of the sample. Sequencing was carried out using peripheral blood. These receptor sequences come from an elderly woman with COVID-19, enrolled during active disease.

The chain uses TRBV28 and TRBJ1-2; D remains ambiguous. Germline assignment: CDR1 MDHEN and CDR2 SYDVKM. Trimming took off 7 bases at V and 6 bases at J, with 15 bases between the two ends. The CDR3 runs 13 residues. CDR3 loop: CASKVGGRDGYTF. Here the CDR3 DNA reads TGTGCCAGCAAGGTAGGAGGAAGGGATGGCTACACCTTC.

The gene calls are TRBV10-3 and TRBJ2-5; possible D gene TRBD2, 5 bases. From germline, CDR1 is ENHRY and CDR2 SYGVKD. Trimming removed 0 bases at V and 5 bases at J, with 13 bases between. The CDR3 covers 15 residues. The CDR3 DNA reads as TGTGCCATCAGTGAGTCTTTCCTAGCCTCGGAGACCCAGTACTTC. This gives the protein CAISESFLASETQYF.

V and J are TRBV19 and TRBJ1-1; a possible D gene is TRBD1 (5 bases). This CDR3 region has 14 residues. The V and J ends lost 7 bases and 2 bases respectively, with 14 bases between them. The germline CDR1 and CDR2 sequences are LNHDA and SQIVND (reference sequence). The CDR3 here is CASTGGVINTEAFF. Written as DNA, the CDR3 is TGTGCCAGTACCGGAGGGGTAATAAACACTGAAGCTTTCTTT.

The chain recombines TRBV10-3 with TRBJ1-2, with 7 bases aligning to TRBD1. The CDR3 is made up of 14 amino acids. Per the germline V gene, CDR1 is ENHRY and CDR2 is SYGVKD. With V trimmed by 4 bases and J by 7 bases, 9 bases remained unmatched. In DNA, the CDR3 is TGTGCCATCAGTGGGGCCAAGGGGGCAGGTGGCTACACCTTC. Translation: CAISGAKGAGGYTF.

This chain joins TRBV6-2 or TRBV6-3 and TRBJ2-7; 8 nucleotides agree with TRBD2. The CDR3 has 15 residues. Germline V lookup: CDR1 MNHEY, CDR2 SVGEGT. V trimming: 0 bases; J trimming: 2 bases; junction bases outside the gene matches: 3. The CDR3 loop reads CASSYSAGGPYEQYF. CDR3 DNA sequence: TGTGCCAGCAGTTACTCGGCGGGAGGTCCCTACGAGCAGTACTTC.

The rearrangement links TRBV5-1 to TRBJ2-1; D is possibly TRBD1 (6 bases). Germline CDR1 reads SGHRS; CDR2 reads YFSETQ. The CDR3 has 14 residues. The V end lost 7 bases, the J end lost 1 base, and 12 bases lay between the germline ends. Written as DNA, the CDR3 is TGCGCCAGCCGAACGGGACAATCCTACAATGAGCAGTTCTTC. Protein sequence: CASRTGQSYNEQFF.

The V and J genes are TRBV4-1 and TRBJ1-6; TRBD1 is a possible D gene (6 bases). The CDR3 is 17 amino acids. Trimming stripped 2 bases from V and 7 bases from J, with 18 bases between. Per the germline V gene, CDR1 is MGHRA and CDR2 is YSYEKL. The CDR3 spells CASSQPGTNVRNSPLHF. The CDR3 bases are TGCGCCAGCAGCCAACCCGGGACAAACGTAAGGAATTCACCCCTCCACTTT.

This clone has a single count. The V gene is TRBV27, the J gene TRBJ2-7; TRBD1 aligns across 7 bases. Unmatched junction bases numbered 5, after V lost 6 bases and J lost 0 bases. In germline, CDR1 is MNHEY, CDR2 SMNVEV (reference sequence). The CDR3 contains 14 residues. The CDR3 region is CASRRDRVSYEQYF. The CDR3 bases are TGTGCCAGCAGAAGAGACAGGGTCTCCTACGAGCAGTACTTC.

CDR3: CATSDTVAGEETQYF. The DNA of the CDR3 is TGTGCCACCAGTGATACCGTAGCGGGAGAAGAGACCCAGTACTTC. The chain has TRBV24-1 and TRBJ2-5; TRBD2 matches at 9 bases. The CDR3 runs to 15 residues. V was clipped by 3 bases and J by 3 bases; unmatched bases: 4. Germline-derived CDR1 and CDR2 are KGHDR and SFDVKD.

CDR3 bases: TGCGCCAGCAGCCAAGGGACAGGGGCGCGCAATCAGCCCCAGCATTTT. Its translation: CASSQGTGARNQPQHF. V gene TRBV4-1 combines with J gene TRBJ1-5, with TRBD1 matching 9 bases. Germline V lookup: CDR1 MGHRA, CDR2 YSYEKL. The ends lost 1 base at V and 2 bases at J; junction bases unmatched: 3. The CDR3 has 16 amino acids.

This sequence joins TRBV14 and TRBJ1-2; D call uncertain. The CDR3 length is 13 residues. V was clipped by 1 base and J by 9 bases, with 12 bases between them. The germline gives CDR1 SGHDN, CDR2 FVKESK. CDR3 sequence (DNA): TGTGCCAGCAGCCAAGCTTCTCGGTTACGCTACACCTTC. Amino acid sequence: CASSQASRLRYTF.

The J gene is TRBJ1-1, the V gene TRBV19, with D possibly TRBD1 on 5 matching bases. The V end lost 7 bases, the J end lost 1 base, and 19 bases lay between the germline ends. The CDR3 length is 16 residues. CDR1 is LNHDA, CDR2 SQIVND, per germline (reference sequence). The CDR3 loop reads CASTNMGRVRNTEAFF. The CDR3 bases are TGTGCCAGTACAAATATGGGCAGGGTAAGGAACACTGAAGCTTTCTTT. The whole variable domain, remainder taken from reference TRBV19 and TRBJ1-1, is DGGITQSPKYLFRKEGQNVTLSCEQNLNHDAMYWYRQDPGQGLRLIYYSQIVNDFQKGDIAEGYSVSREKKESFPLTVTSAQKNPTAFYLCASTNMGRVRNTEAFFGQGTRLTVV.

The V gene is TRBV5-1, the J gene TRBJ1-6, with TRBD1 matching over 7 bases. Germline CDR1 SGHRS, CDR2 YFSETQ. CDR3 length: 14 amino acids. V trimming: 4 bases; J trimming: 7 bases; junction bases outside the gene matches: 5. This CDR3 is CASSRDSGNSPLHF. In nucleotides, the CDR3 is TGCGCCAGCAGCCGGGACAGCGGAAATTCACCCCTCCACTTT.

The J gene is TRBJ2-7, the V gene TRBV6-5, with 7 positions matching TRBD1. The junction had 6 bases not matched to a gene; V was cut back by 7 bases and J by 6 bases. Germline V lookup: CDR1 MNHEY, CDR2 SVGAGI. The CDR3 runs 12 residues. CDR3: CASTGTAGEQYF. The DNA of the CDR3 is TGTGCCAGCACAGGGACAGCCGGCGAGCAGTACTTC.

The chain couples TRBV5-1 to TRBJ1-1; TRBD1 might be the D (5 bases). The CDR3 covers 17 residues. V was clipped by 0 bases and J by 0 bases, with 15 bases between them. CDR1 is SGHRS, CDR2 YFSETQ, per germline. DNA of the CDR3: TGCGCCAGCAGCTTGGAGGTCAGGGAGGGGATGAACACTGAAGCTTTCTTT. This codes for CASSLEVREGMNTEAFF.

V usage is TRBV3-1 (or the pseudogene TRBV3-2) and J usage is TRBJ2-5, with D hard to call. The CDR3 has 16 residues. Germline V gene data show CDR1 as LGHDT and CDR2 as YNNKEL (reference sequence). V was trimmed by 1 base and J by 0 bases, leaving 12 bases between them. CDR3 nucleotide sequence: TGTGCCAGCAGCCAAGCCGGGTCCTCGTACCAAGAGACCCAGTACTTC. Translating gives CASSQAGSSYQETQYF.

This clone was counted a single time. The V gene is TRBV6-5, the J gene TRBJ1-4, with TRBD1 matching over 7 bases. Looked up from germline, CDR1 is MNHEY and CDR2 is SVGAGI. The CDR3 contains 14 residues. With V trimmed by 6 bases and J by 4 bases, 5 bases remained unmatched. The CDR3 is CASRPGGFNEKLFF. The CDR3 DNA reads TGTGCCAGCAGACCAGGGGGGTTTAATGAAAAACTGTTTTTT.

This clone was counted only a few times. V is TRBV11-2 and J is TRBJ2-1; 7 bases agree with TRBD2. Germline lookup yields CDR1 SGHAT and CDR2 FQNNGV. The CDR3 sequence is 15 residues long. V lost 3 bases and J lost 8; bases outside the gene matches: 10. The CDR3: CASSLDRGVNDEQFF. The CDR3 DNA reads TGTGCCAGCAGCTTGGACCGGGGGGTGAACGATGAGCAGTTCTTC.

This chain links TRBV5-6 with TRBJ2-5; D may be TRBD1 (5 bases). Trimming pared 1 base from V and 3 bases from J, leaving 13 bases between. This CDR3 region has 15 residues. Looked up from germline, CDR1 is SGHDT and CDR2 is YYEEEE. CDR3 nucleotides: TGTGCCAGCAGCTTGAGGGGCCTTTCTGAAGAGACCCAGTACTTC. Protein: CASSLRGLSEETQYF.

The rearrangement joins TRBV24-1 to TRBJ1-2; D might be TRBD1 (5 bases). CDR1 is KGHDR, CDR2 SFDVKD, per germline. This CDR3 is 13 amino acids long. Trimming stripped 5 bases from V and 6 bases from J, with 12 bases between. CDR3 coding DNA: TGTGCCACCAGTGCCGGGGGAGGGGATGGCTACACCTTC. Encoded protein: CATSAGGGDGYTF.

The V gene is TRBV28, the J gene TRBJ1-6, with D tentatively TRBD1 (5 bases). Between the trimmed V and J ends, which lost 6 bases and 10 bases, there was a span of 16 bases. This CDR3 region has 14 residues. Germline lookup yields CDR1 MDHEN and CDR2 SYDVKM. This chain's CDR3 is CASSPPGLGSPLHF. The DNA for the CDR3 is TGTGCCAGCAGCCCTCCAGGGTTAGGCTCACCCCTCCACTTT.

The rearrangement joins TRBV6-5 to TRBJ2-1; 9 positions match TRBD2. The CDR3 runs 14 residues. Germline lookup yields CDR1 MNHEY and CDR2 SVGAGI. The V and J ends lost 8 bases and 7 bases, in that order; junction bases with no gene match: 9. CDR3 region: CASVRAGGRNEQFF. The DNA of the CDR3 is TGTGCCAGCGTTAGGGCGGGGGGGCGGAATGAGCAGTTCTTC.

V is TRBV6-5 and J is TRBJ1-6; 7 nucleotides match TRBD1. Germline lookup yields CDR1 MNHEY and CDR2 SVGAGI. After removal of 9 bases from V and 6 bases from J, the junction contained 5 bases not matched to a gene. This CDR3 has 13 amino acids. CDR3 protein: CASRTGLNSPLHF. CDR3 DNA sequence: TGTGCCAGTAGGACAGGACTTAATTCACCCCTCCACTTT.

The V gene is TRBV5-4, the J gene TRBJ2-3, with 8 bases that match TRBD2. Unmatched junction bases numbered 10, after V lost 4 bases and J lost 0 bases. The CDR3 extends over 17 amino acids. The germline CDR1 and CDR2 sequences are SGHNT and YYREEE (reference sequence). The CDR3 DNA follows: TGTGCCAGCAGCCCGATATCTAGCGGGCCTAGCACAGATACGCAGTATTTT. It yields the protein CASSPISSGPSTDTQYF. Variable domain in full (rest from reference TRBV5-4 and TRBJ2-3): ETGVTQSPTHLIKTRGQQVTLRCSSQSGHNTVSWYQQALGQGPQFIFQYYREEENGRGNFPPRFSGLQFPNYSSELNVNALELDDSALYLCASSPISSGPSTDTQYFGPGTRLTVL.

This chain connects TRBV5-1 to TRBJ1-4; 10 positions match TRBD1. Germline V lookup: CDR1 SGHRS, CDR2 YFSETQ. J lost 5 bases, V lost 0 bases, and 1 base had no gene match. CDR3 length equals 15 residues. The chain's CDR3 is CASSLGTGGNEKLFF. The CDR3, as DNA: TGCGCCAGCAGCTTGGGGACAGGGGGAAATGAAAAACTGTTTTTT.

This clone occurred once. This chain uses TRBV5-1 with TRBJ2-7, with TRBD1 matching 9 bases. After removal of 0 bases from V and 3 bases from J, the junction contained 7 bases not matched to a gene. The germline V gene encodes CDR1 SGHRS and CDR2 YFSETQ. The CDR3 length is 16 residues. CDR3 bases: TGCGCCAGCAGCTTGGCCGGTGGGACAGGGATCTACGAGCAGTACTTC. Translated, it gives CASSLAGGTGIYEQYF.

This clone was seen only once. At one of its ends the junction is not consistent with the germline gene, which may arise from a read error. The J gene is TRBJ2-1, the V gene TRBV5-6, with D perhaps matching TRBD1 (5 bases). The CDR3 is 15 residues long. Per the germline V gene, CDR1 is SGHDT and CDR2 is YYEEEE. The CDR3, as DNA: TGTGCCAGCAACTTGCGACAGTTAATCCACAATGAGCAGTTCTTC. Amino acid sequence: CASNLRQLIHNEQFF.

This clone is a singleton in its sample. CDR3 sequence reads: CATSNLAGGDTQYF. Here the CDR3 DNA reads TGTGCCACCAGCAACCTAGCGGGGGGGGATACGCAGTATTTT. The chain combines TRBV15 with TRBJ2-3; 12 positions match TRBD2. V shed 4 bases and J 6 bases; nucleotides not matched to a gene: 2. Germline values: CDR1 LNHNV, CDR2 YYDKDF (reference sequence). The CDR3 extends over 14 amino acids.